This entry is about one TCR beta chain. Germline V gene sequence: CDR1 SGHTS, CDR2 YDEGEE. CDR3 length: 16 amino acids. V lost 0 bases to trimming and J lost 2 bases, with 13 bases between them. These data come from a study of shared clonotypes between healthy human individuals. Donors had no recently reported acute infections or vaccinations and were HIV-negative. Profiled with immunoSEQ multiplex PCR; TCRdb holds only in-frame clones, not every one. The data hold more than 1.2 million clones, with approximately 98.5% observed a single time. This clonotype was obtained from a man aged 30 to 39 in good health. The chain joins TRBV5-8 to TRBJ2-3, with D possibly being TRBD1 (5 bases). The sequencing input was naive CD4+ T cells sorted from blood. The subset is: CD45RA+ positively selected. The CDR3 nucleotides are TGTGCCAGCAGCTTGGGACAGCCACCTACCACAGATACGCAGTATTTT. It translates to CASSLGQPPTTDTQYF.